This TCR beta chain was documented in a study of blood T cells in healthy people across ages. Comment on this clonotype: What it binds is unknown.

The authors drew ten milliliters of peripheral blood from each donor. It was with a sample-barcoded 5' primer and a J-beta primer mix that a second PCR of roughly 7 to 12 cycles was run. TCRdb passed the 5' RACE reads through MiXCR, listing each CDR3 protein once. The sample lists hundreds of thousands of distinct CDR3 sequences, around 43% occurring once. V lost 9 bases, J lost 0 bases, and 11 bases lay in between. CDR3 size: 14 residues. CDR1 SNHLY and CDR2 FYNNEI come from the germline V gene. The study's findings and limits: Naive T cell percentage and TCR beta diversity correlated strongly. Among T cells, TCR beta diversity per million cells dropped roughly linearly as age rose.

V gene TRBV2 combines with J gene TRBJ2-2, with D possibly being TRBD1 or TRBD2 (5 bases each). Sequenced sample: blood. This receptor was taken from a man aged 80 or over in good health. CDR3 region: CARGLAANTGELFF. CDR3 bases: TGTGCCAGGGGGCTAGCAGCGAACACCGGGGAGCTGTTTTTT.